The 3 T cell receptor beta chains reported below all come from one sample, sequenced in a study of blood T cell repertoires in COVID-19. Sequencing used immunoSEQ multiplex PCR; TCRdb keeps in-frame clones, though not all of them. The sample lists some 140,000 clones, 70% to 85% occurring once. Sequencing was performed on peripheral blood. Receptor source: a man in his 60s with acute or convalescent COVID-19.

The V call is TRBV5-5, the J call TRBJ2-4; D is possibly TRBD2 (6 bases). The CDR3 is 14 residues long. Looked up from germline, CDR1 is SGHKS and CDR2 is YYEKEE (reference sequence). V shed 0 bases and J shed 5 bases, with 9 bases lying between them. Written as DNA, the CDR3 is TGTGCCAGCAGCTTGGTTCCGGGAGAAAACATTCAGTACTTC. This encodes CASSLVPGENIQYF.

This sequence joins TRBV18 and TRBJ1-1, with 11 bases identical to TRBD1. V lost 5 bases, J lost 6 bases, and 17 bases stayed unmatched. Germline CDR1 is KGHSH and CDR2 is LQKENI. The CDR3 is 18 residues long. The CDR3 is CASSSTPGTGGPFAEAFF. DNA for the CDR3: TGTGCCAGCTCATCTACTCCCGGGACAGGGGGGCCGTTTGCTGAAGCTTTCTTT.

The chain recombines TRBV6-5 with TRBJ1-5; D is perhaps TRBD1 (5 bases). The CDR3 has 15 amino acids. V was shortened by 5 bases and J by 2 bases, with 13 bases between the two germline ends. The germline CDR1 and CDR2 sequences are MNHEY and SVGAGI. In nucleotides, the CDR3 is TGTGCCAGCAGTATGACAGAAAGTCGCAATCAGCCCCAGCATTTT. Amino acid sequence: CASSMTESRNQPQHF.